This T cell receptor (beta chain) emerged from a study of blood T cells in healthy people across ages. Study context: Template switching retrieved approximately one barcoded beta molecule for each two T cells.

Whole-study findings and limits: Leaving the PBMCs unsorted stopped any conclusive comparison of naive versus antigen-experienced cells.

Trimming removed 3 bases from V and 4 bases from J, with 13 bases in between. This CDR3 region has 15 residues. Germline V gives CDR1 SGHTA, CDR2 FQGNSA. A second PCR, run for about 7 to 11 cycles, used a sample-barcoded 5' primer plus a J-beta primer mix. Every sample gave at least 3 million paired-end reads containing CDR3. TCRdb processed the 5' RACE reads anew with MiXCR; each CDR3 protein has one entry. This sample has approximately 1.5 million distinct CDR3 sequences, with about 32% found just once. This clonotype came up once. Antigen: not known. This receptor was obtained from a woman aged 25 to 39 in good health. Sequenced: blood. The chain is built from TRBV7-2 and TRBJ2-1, with D possibly being TRBD2 (6 bases). This CDR3 is CASSFSGGEYNEQFF. The CDR3 DNA is TGTGCCAGCAGCTTCTCTGGCGGGGAATACAATGAGCAGTTCTTC.